What follows describes a single T cell receptor (beta chain). Its antigen remains unknown. Exclusion criteria comprised uncontrolled infection, other autoimmune disease, pregnancy or lactation. This sample was included in a study of T cells in Graves' hyperthyroidism and ophthalmopathy. Looked up from germline, CDR1 is ENHRY and CDR2 is SYGVKD. The CDR3 has 13 residues. V shed 10 bases, J shed 4 bases, and the junction held 8 bases outside the gene matches. Overall study findings and caveats: Among clonotypes expanded in thyroid above 0.001, most were also found in blood. For ophthalmopathy, model prediction preceded onset by a median approximately 6 months.

RNA transcripts yielded amplified TCR beta CDR3 regions. In the first-round RT-PCR of the TCR CDR3, the HTBI primer set was used. TCRdb re-called the multiplex PCR reads with MiXCR, one entry per CDR3 protein. Found here are 650,000 to 800,000 distinct CDR3 sequences, nearly 45% of them singletons; the top ten hold 7% to 7.5%. The sample comprised peripheral blood or thyroid tissue (not recorded which). The chain links TRBV10-3 to TRBJ1-2, with 8 bases matching TRBD1. This clonotype was sampled from an adult man with Graves' disease, either hyperthyroidism or ophthalmopathy (not recorded which). The DNA for the CDR3 is TGTGCCACCCGGACAGGGAATCGCTATGGCTACACCTTC. Its translation is CATRTGNRYGYTF.